This TCR beta chain was profiled in a study of OX40 agonist ivuxolimab in advanced cancers. The CDR3 covers 13 residues. Germline V CDR1 and CDR2: MNHEY, SMNVEV (reference sequence). V gave up 6 bases and J gave up 4 bases; unmatched junction bases: 5. Libraries were prepared by immunoSEQ multiplex PCR; TCRdb keeps only in-frame clonotypes and omits some of them. The sample lists tens of thousands of clones; approximately 85% were seen once. The chain is built from TRBV27 and TRBJ2-5, with 7 bases aligning to TRBD1. Sequenced material: CD4+ or CD8+ T cells sorted from blood, taken in a trial of the OX40 agonist ivuxolimab. The clonotype originates from an adult with an advanced solid tumor such as melanoma, head and neck, liver or kidney cancer. The CDR3 bases are TGTGCCAGCAGGATGACAGGGAGAGAGACCCAGTACTTC. Translating it yields CASRMTGRETQYF.